Listed here is a single TCR beta chain. What it binds is unknown. Naive CD8 cells were CD45RO-negative, positively selected for CCR7, excluding terminally differentiated effector memory CD45RA+ cells. Donors were healthy HIV-negative adults without recent acute infections or vaccinations. The input for sorted-subset replicate PCRs was approximately 200 ng DNA, tens of thousands of T cell genomes. Repertoires were generated with immunoSEQ multiplex PCR, while TCRdb's copy carries only in-frame clones and drops some. The table shows about 590,000 clones, with 95% to 96% occurring only once. These data come from a study of shared clonotypes between healthy human individuals. Study-wide context: Donors were two women and a few men aged 18 to 49.

Study-level findings and limits: In this cohort, only blood was sampled, and tissue repertoires likely differ.

This CDR3 spans 12 amino acids. Germline CDR1 MNHNS, CDR2 SASEGT. V lost 2 bases, J lost 7 bases, and 6 bases lay in between. This receptor was taken from a woman in her thirties in good health. The chain has TRBV6-1 and TRBJ2-1, with a weak D call TRBD2 (5 bases). The source material was naive CD8+ T cells sorted from blood. CDR3 DNA: TGTGCCAGCAGTGAATGGACTAATGAGCAGTTCTTC. Translating it yields CASSEWTNEQFF.